The clone carrying this TCR beta chain was recorded a few times. The antigen remains unidentified. The entry originates in a study of T cells after yellow fever vaccination. Study information: Each low-cell-number fraction was prepared by means of SMART-Seq v4 Ultra Low Input.

The length of the CDR3 is 15 residues. Germline CDR1 reads MNHNS; CDR2 reads SASEGT. V lost 8 bases to trimming and J lost 0 bases, with 11 bases between them. Findings and caveats of the study: Reappearance after the booster was seen for most primary-vaccination clones, at 95% to 96% CD4 and more than 80% CD8. Contaminants from the bulk population, in the form of abundant clonotypes, could be found in FACS-sorted repertoires.

As TCR cDNA was made by 5'RACE template switching, a universal primer site and UMIs were added. TCRdb redid the calling of the 5' RACE reads with MiXCR, one entry per CDR3 protein. The table lists a few hundred thousand distinct CDR3 sequences, about a fifth of them singletons. This sample comprised PBMCs, obtained 15 days after the yellow fever booster vaccination. The chain carries TRBV6-1 and TRBJ2-6, with D hard to call. This TCR was recovered from a man aged 25-40 years who received the YFV17D yellow fever vaccine. Here the CDR3 DNA reads TGTGCCAGCCGGACGGATTACTCTGGGGCCAACGTCCTGACTTTC. Translation gives CASRTDYSGANVLTF.